This T cell receptor (beta chain) was profiled in a study of T cell responses to AZD1222 COVID-19 vaccine. Study results and caveats: Recipients of two AZD1222 doses showed rising Spike-specific TCR breadth and depth. Unmutated variant regions are reportedly targeted by nearly half of spike-specific TCRs.

V dropped 7 bases and J dropped 1; count of bases not matched to a gene: 7. Per the germline V gene, CDR1 is MNHEY and CDR2 is SVGAGI. The CDR3 runs 15 residues. Worth noting for this clone: Antigen: not known.

Clones were sequenced by immunoSEQ multiplex PCR, and TCRdb holds only the in-frame ones, with some missing. The repertoire holds 65,000 to 100,000 clones, with roughly 90% as singletons. The sample consisted of peripheral blood, taken 28 days after the second AZD1222 dose. This TCR derives from an adult who received the AZD1222 COVID-19 vaccine. The chain employs TRBV6-5 and TRBJ1-5; 7 positions agree with TRBD1. The CDR3 loop reads CASIPAGGSNQPQHF. The CDR3 bases are TGTGCCAGCATTCCGGCAGGGGGAAGCAATCAGCCCCAGCATTTT.